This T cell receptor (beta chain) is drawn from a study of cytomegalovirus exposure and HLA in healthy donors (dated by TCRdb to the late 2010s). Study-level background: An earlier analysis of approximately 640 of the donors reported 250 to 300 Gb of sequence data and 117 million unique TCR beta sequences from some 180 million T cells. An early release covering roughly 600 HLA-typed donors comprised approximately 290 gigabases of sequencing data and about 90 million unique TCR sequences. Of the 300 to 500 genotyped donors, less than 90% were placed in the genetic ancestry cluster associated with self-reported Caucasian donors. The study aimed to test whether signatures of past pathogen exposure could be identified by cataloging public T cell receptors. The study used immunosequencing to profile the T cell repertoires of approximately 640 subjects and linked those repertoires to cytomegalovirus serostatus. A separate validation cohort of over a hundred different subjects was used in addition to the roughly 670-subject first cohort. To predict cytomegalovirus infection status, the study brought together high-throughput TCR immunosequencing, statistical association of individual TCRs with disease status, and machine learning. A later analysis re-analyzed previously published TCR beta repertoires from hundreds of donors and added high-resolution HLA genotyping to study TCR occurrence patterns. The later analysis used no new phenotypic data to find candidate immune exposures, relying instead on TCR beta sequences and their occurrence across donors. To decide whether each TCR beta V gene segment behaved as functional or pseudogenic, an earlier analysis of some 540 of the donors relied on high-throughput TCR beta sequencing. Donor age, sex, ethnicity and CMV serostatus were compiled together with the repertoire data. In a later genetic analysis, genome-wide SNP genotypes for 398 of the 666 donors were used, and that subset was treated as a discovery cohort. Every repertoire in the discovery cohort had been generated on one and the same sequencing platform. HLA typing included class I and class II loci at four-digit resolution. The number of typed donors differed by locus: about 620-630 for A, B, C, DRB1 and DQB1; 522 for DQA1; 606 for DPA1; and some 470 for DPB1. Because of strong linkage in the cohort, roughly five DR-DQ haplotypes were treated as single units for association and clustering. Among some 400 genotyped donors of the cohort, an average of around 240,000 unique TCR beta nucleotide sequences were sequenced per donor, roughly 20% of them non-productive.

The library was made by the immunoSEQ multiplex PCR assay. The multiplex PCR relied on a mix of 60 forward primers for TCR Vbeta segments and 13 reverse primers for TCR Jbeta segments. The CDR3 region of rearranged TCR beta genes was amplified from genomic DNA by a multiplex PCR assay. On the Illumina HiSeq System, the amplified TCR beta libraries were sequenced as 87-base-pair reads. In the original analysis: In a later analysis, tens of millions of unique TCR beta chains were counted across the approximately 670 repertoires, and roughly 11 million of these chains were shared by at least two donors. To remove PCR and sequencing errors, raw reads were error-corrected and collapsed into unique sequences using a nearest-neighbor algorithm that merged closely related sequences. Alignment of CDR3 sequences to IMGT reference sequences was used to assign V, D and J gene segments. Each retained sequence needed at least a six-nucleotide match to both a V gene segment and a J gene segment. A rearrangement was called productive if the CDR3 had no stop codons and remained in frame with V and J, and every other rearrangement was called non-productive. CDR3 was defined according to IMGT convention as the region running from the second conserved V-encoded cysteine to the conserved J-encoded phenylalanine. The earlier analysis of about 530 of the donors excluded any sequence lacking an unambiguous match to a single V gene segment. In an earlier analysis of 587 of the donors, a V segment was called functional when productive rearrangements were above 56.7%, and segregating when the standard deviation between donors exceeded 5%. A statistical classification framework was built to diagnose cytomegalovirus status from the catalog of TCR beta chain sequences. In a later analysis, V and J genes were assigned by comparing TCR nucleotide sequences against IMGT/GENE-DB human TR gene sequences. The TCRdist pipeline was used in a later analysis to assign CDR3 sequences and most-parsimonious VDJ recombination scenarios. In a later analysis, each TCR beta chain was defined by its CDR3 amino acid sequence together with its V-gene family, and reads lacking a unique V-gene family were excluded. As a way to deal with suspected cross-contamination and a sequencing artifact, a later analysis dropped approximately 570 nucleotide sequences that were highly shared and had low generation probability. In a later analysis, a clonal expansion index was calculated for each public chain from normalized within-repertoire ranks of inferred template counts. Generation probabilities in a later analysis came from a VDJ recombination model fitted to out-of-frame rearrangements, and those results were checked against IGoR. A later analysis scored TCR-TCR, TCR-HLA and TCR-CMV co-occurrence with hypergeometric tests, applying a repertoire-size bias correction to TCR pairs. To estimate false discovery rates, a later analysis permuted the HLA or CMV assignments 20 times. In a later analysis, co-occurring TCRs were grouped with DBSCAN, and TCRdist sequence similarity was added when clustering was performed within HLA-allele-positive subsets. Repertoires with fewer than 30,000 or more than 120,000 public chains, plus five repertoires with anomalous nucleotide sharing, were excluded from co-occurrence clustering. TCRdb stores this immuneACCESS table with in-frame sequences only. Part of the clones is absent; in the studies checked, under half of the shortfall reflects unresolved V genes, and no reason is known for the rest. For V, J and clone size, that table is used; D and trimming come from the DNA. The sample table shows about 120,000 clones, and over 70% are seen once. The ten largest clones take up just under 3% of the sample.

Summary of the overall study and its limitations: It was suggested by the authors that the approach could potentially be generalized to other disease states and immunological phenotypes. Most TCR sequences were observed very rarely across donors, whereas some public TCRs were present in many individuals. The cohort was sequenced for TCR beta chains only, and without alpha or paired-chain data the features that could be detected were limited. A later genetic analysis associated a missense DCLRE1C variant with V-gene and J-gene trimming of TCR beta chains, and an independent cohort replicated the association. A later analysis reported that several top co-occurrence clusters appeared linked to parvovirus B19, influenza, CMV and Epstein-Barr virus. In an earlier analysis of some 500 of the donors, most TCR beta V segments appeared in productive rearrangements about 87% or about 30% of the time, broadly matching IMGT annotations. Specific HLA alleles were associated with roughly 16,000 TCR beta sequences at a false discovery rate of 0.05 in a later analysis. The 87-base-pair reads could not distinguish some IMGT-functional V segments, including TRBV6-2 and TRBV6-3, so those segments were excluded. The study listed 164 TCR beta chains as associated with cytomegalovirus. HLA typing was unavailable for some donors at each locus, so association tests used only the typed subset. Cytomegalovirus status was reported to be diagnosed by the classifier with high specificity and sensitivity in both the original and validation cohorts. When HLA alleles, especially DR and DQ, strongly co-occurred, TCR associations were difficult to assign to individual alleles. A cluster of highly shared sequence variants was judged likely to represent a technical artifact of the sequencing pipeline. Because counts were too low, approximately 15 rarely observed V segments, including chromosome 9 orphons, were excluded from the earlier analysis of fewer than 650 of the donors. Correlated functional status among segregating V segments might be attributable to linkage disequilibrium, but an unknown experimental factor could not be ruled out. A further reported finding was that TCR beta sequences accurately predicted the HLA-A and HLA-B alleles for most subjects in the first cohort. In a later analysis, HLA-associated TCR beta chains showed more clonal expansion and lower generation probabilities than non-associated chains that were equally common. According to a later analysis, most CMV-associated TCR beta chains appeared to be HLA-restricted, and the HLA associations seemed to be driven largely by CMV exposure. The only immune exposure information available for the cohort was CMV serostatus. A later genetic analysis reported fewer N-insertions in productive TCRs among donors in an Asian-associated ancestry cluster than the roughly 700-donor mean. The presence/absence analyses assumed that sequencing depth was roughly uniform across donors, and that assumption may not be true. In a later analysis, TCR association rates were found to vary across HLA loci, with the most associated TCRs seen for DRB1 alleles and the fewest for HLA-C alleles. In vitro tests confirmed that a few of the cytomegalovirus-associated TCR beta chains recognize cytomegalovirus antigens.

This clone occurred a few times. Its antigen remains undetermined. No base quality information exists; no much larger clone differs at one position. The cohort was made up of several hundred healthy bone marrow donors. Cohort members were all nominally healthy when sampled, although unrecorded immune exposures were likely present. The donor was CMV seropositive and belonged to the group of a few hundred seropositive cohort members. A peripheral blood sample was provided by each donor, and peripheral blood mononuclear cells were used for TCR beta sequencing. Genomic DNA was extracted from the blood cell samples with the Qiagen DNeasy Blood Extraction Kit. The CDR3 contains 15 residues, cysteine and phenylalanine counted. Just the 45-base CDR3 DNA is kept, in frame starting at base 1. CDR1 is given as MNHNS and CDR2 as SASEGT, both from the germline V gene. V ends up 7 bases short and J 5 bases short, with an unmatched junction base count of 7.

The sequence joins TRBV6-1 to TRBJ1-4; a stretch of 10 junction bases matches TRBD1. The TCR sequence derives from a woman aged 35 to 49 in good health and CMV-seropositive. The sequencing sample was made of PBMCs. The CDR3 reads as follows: CASTAGTGENEKLFF. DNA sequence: TGTGCCAGCACCGCCGGGACAGGGGAAAATGAAAAACTGTTTTTT.